This is a list of T cell receptor beta chains from one sample in a study of T-cell reconstitution after alpha-beta-depleted transplantation in children. TCRdb independently ran MiXCR on the PCR reads; one entry per CDR3 protein. The data contain 490,000 or so distinct CDR3 sequences, under 15% of them seen just once; the ten biggest clones take up about 5.4%. This specimen was PBMCs from the stem cell graft donor, taken from the stem cell graft. These receptors were obtained from a human donor who donated a stem cell graft to a child with combined immunodeficiency. The CDR3 runs from the conserved cysteine through the conserved F or W. The D gene is left open where the match is weak. Clone size, where shown, is once, few, many, or a class for clones that have expanded.

j_gene	d_gene	abundance	v_gene	CDR3aa	CDR3nt
TRBJ1-1	.	.	TRBV30	CAWSQDSKNTEAFF	TGTGCCTGGAGCCAGGACAGCAAGAACACTGAAGCTTTCTTT
TRBJ2-1	.	few	TRBV18	CASSRGVPSSYNEQFF	TGTGCCAGCTCACGGGGCGTGCCGAGCTCCTACAATGAGCAGTTCTTC
TRBJ1-1	TRBD1	.	TRBV7-2	CASSLQGARTEAFF	TGTGCCAGCAGCTTACAGGGGGCGCGCACTGAAGCTTTCTTT
TRBJ2-7	TRBD1	many	TRBV7-9	CASRLPGQPYEQYF	TGTGCCAGCAGACTTCCGGGACAGCCCTACGAGCAGTACTTC
TRBJ2-1	.	.	TRBV29-1	CSVEDTADNEQFF	TGCAGCGTTGAAGATACAGCGGACAATGAGCAGTTCTTC
TRBJ2-1	TRBD2	many	TRBV20-1	CSAPLAGGNNEQFF	TGCAGTGCTCCCCTAGCGGGGGGCAACAATGAGCAGTTCTTC
TRBJ2-3	.	.	TRBV6-5	CASSYPRHRRDTQYF	TGTGCCAGCAGTTACCCTCGACATCGCCGAGATACGCAGTATTTT
TRBJ1-5	.	.	TRBV5-6	CASSLDGTNQPQHF	TGTGCCAGCAGCTTGGATGGCACTAATCAGCCCCAGCATTTT
TRBJ2-7	TRBD1	many	TRBV10-3	CAISESGDSVPYEQYF	TGTGCCATCAGTGAGTCGGGGGACAGTGTTCCCTACGAGCAGTACTTC
TRBJ1-1	.	.	TRBV12-3/TRBV12-4	CASSLVGSHGYTEAFF	TGTGCCAGCAGTTTAGTGGGTTCACACGGGTACACTGAAGCTTTCTTT
TRBJ2-7	.	many	TRBV7-9	CASSSSTREVNEQYF	TGTGCCAGCAGCTCATCGACTAGAGAGGTTAACGAGCAGTACTTC
TRBJ1-2	.	.	TRBV2	CASSALTIGELYGYTF	TGTGCCAGCAGTGCCCTGACGATCGGGGAGCTTTATGGCTACACCTTC
TRBJ2-2	.	many	TRBV12-3/TRBV12-4	CASSFVAGELFF	TGTGCCAGCAGTTTTGTGGCCGGGGAGCTGTTTTTT
TRBJ2-1	.	.	TRBV11-2	CASSFKYNEQFF	TGTGCCAGCAGCTTTAAGTACAATGAGCAGTTCTTC
TRBJ2-3	TRBD2	many	TRBV20-1	CSATLLAGVTDTQYF	TGCAGTGCTACGTTACTAGCGGGGGTGACAGATACGCAGTATTTT
TRBJ2-3	TRBD2	.	TRBV9	CASSVGSAPGLAEPTDTQYF	TGTGCCAGCAGCGTAGGATCGGCTCCCGGACTAGCGGAACCCACAGATACGCAGTATTTT
TRBJ2-7	.	.	TRBV30	CAWRVSVIHEQYF	TGTGCCTGGAGGGTTAGCGTGATTCACGAGCAGTACTTC
TRBJ2-3	.	medium-sized	TRBV5-1	CASSSGGATGTDTQYF	TGCGCCAGCAGCTCTGGCGGCGCAACGGGAACAGATACGCAGTATTTT
TRBJ2-1	TRBD2	few	TRBV7-6	CASSLGSGAGGLNEQFF	TGTGCCAGCAGCTTAGGGTCAGGAGCGGGGGGCTTGAATGAGCAGTTCTTC
TRBJ2-7	TRBD1	many	TRBV5-1	CASSPRGQGTYEQYF	TGCGCCAGCAGCCCGAGAGGACAGGGGACCTACGAGCAGTACTTC
TRBJ2-3	.	.	TRBV2	CASSADYLGADTQYF	TGTGCCAGCAGTGCTGACTACCTTGGCGCAGATACGCAGTATTTT
TRBJ2-1	.	.	TRBV9	CASSVVPYNEQFF	TGTGCCAGCAGCGTAGTTCCCTACAATGAGCAGTTCTTC
TRBJ2-3	.	.	TRBV7-3	CASSLSARAPADTQYF	TGTGCCAGCAGCTTATCGGCCCGTGCCCCCGCAGATACGCAGTATTTT
TRBJ2-3	TRBD2	many	TRBV29-1	CSVVRTSGGPDTQYF	TGCAGCGTTGTCCGGACTAGCGGGGGACCAGATACGCAGTATTTT
TRBJ1-1	.	few	TRBV11-1	CASGSGGRPGPQNTEAFF	TGTGCCAGTGGCTCCGGGGGTCGCCCGGGTCCTCAGAACACTGAAGCTTTCTTT
TRBJ2-5	TRBD2	few	TRBV5-5	CASRGLAGETQYF	TGTGCCAGCAGGGGACTAGCGGGCGAGACCCAGTACTTC
TRBJ2-2	.	many	TRBV4-3	CASSHARRTGELFF	TGCGCCAGCAGCCACGCACGGCGCACCGGGGAGCTGTTTTTT
TRBJ1-6	.	.	TRBV11-2	CASTINPGEALHF	TGTGCCAGCACCATAAATCCGGGGGAGGCACTCCACTTT
TRBJ2-7	TRBD2	.	TRBV7-2	CASSLAGTIGRIYEQYF	TGTGCCAGCAGCTTAGCAGGGACTATCGGGAGGATATACGAGCAGTACTTC
TRBJ1-2	.	.	TRBV21-1	CASSRTGVCGYTF	TGTGCCAGCAGCCGCACGGGGGTATGTGGCTACACCTTC
TRBJ2-1	TRBD2	.	TRBV2	CASSVGLAREQFF	TGTGCCAGCAGTGTGGGACTAGCACGTGAGCAGTTCTTC
TRBJ2-4	.	.	TRBV5-1	CASSPQAGPAKNIQYF	TGCGCCAGCAGCCCCCAGGCCGGACCAGCCAAAAACATTCAGTACTTC
TRBJ2-1	TRBD2	.	TRBV24-1	CATSDFGGLAGIHEQFF	TGTGCCACCAGTGATTTTGGGGGACTAGCGGGTATCCATGAGCAGTTCTTC
TRBJ2-2	.	many	TRBV5-6	CASSLLMTGELFF	TGTGCCAGCAGCTTGCTGATGACCGGGGAGCTGTTTTTT
TRBJ2-1	.	many	TRBV9	CASSVDGLSYNEQFF	TGTGCCAGCAGCGTAGATGGGCTTAGCTACAATGAGCAGTTCTTC